This T cell receptor beta chain stems from a study of blood T cell repertoires in COVID-19. Study details: From T cells, B-cell-depleted T cells, or PBMCs came the material, which was cDNA or gDNA.

Per the original methods: Reference gene primers were amplified, and this amplification served to estimate nucleated cell counts. Sequencing used immunoSEQ multiplex PCR; TCRdb keeps in-frame clones, though not all of them. The DNA was the basis for D and trimming; V, J and clone size are from that table. The table has roughly 150,000 clones, about 80% seen once. Assignments of participants to cohorts depended upon their own reported clinical history. V dropped 2 bases and J dropped 8; count of bases not matched to a gene: 16. The CDR3 runs to 17 residues. CDR1 and CDR2 from the germline V gene are SGHTA and FQGTGA.

Sequencing was carried out using PBMCs or T cells enriched from blood (not recorded which). The chain couples TRBV7-3 to TRBJ2-3; 7 bases line up with TRBD1. The receptor was isolated from a man aged 50 to 60 who had recovered from COVID-19. CDR3 sequence: CASSLWSRTGREGTQYF. In DNA form, the CDR3 reads TGTGCCAGCAGCTTATGGTCCCGGACAGGCCGAGAGGGTACGCAGTATTTT.